This passage covers 17 T cell receptor beta chains from one sample sequenced in a study of cytomegalovirus exposure and HLA in healthy donors (dated by TCRdb to the late 2010s). The library was produced with the immunoSEQ multiplex PCR assay. For the multiplex PCR, a mixture combining 60 forward primers for TCR Vbeta segments and 13 reverse primers for TCR Jbeta segments was used. TCRdb took over this immuneACCESS table, retaining in-frame rearrangements with V and J assigned. Such tables are incomplete; in checked studies, under half of the missing clones stem from an unresolved V gene, and the remainder is unexplained. This sample has 100,000 to 150,000 clones in its table, and 78% of those were observed once. The ten largest clones take up roughly 10% of the sample. Sequencing input: PBMCs. All receptors derive from a man younger than 45 in good health and CMV-seropositive.

This clone turned up a few times. V is TRBV6-1 and J is TRBJ2-7, with D possibly TRBD1 on 5 matching bases. CDR1 and CDR2 from the germline V gene are MNHNS and SASEGT. The CDR3 contains 12 residues. The V and J ends lost 3 bases and 4 bases respectively, with 7 bases between them. In DNA, the CDR3 is TGTGCCAGCAGTGAGAGACAGTACGAGCAGTACTTC. Residues: CASSERQYEQYF.

The CDR3 sequence: CAWSETAIDEQYF. The CDR3 DNA is TGTGCCTGGAGTGAGACAGCTATCGACGAGCAGTACTTC. The V and J genes are TRBV30 and TRBJ2-7; D might be TRBD1 (5 bases). CDR3 size: 13 residues. Trimming removed 1 base at V and 5 bases at J, with 12 bases between. Germline lookup yields CDR1 GTSNPN and CDR2 SVGIG (reference sequence).

This sequence joins TRBV9 and TRBJ1-2, with 10 positions matching TRBD1. J was trimmed by 7 bases and V by 4 bases; bases with no gene match: 7. This CDR3 has 14 residues. Germline values: CDR1 SGDLS, CDR2 YYNGEE. The CDR3 region is CASSQGQGTGGYTF. The CDR3 DNA reads TGTGCCAGCAGCCAGGGACAGGGGACTGGTGGCTACACCTTC.

The rearrangement joins TRBV15 to TRBJ1-4; tentative D call: TRBD1 (5 bases). CDR3 length: 15 amino acids. The germline gives CDR1 LNHNV, CDR2 YYDKDF (reference sequence). V lost 3 bases and J 8 bases, leaving 16 bases between the germline ends. The CDR3 loop reads CATSSLRAVREKLFF. In nucleotides, the CDR3 is TGTGCCACCAGCAGCCTCAGGGCCGTCCGCGAAAAACTGTTTTTT. Full variable domain (rest looked up from reference TRBV15 and TRBJ1-4): DAMVIQNPRYQVTQFGKPVTLSCSQTLNHNVMYWYQQKSSQAPKLLFHYYDKDFNNEADTPDNFQSRRPNTSFCFLDIRSPGLGDTAMYLCATSSLRAVREKLFFGSGTQLSVL.

J is TRBJ2-5 and V is TRBV2, with D uncertain. Per the germline V gene, CDR1 is SNHLY and CDR2 is FYNNEI. Trimming left V 4 bases short and J 12 bases short, with 9 bases between. This CDR3 is built from 10 residues. The CDR3 DNA reads as TGTGCCAGCAGTGTTAAAGAGGAGTACTTC. Encoded protein: CASSVKEEYF.

V is TRBV6-6 and J is TRBJ1-2, with a tentative D call TRBD1 (5 bases). Trimming removed 2 bases from V and 2 bases from J, with 12 bases in between. The length of the CDR3 is 15 residues. Germline values: CDR1 MNHNY, CDR2 SVGAGI (reference sequence). The chain's CDR3 is CASSYNGDLNYGYTF. In nucleotides, the CDR3 is TGTGCCAGCAGTTACAATGGGGACTTGAACTATGGCTACACCTTC.

The chain employs TRBV7-5 and TRBJ2-4; the table assigns TRBD1, which was not confirmed against the DNA. TRBV7-5 is a listed pseudogene. The CDR3 is 15 residues long. CDR3 nucleotides: TGTTCCAGAAGCTCCCTCACAGGAGCCAAAAACATTCAGTACTTC. It encodes CSRSSLTGAKNIQYF.

This clone was detected a few times. The genes are TRBV5-1 and TRBJ2-2; TRBD2 agrees at 13 bases. CDR1 is SGHRS, CDR2 YFSETQ, per germline. V lost 4 bases to trimming and J lost 8 bases; unmatched junction nucleotides: 8. The CDR3 runs to 16 residues. The CDR3 is CASSVLAGGPTGELFF. In DNA, the CDR3 is TGCGCCAGCAGCGTACTAGCGGGAGGGCCTACGGGGGAGCTGTTTTTT.

Regarding this clone: This sample includes further DNA sequences coding for the same CDR3. The CDR3: CASSIGGAGTGELFF. CDR3 sequence (DNA): TGTGCCAGTAGTATTGGGGGAGCGGGAACCGGGGAGCTGTTTTTT. The chain carries TRBV19 and TRBJ2-2, with 7 bases lining up with TRBD2. There are 15 residues in the CDR3. The junction had 6 bases not matched to a gene; V was cut back by 3 bases and J by 5 bases. Germline CDR1 is LNHDA and CDR2 is SQIVND (reference sequence).

The chain joins TRBV5-4 to TRBJ2-1, with 14 positions matching TRBD2. This CDR3 spans 17 amino acids. Germline V CDR1 and CDR2: SGHNT, YYREEE (reference sequence). The junction had 10 bases not matched to a gene; V was cut back by 5 bases and J by 6 bases. CDR3 DNA: TGTGCCAGCAGTTACAGGATGACTAGCGGGAGGGGCAATGAGCAGTTCTTC. Protein sequence: CASSYRMTSGRGNEQFF.

This clone was observed once. In the same sample, other DNA sequences code for this CDR3. V and J are TRBV19 and TRBJ1-1; tentative D call: TRBD1 (5 bases). This CDR3 has 14 amino acids. Germline loops: CDR1 LNHDA, CDR2 SQIVND (reference sequence). V was clipped by 1 base and J by 1 base, with 7 bases between them. As DNA, the CDR3 is TGTGCCAGTAGTATAGTTACAGGGAACACTGAAGCTTTCTTT. Amino acid sequence: CASSIVTGNTEAFF.

V and J are TRBV7-6 and TRBJ2-1; D may be TRBD1 (6 bases). Germline CDR1 reads SGHVS; CDR2 reads FNYEAQ. The germline V and J ends were trimmed by 5 bases and 4 bases, with 15 bases remaining between them. There are 15 residues in the CDR3. The CDR3 nucleotides are TGTGCCAGCAGCCCAACAGGGTCCCCATACAATGAGCAGTTCTTC. As protein: CASSPTGSPYNEQFF. The variable domain in full, with the rest retrieved from reference TRBV7-6 and TRBJ2-1, is GAGVSQSPRYKVTKRGQDVALRCDPISGHVSLYWYRQALGQGPEFLTYFNYEAQQDKSGLPNDRFSAERPEGSISTLTIQRTEQRDSAMYRCASSPTGSPYNEQFFGPGTRLTVL.

This clone occurred a few times. The rearrangement uses TRBV19 and TRBJ2-1, with TRBD1 matching over 8 bases. The CDR3 totals 14 residues. The germline V gene encodes CDR1 LNHDA and CDR2 SQIVND (reference sequence). J gave up 5 bases and V 5 bases, and 5 bases lay outside the gene matches. The CDR3 sequence is CASSVKTGDNEQFF. CDR3 DNA: TGTGCCAGTAGTGTAAAGACAGGGGACAATGAGCAGTTCTTC.

V and J are TRBV28 and TRBJ2-1; 8 nucleotides align to TRBD2. CDR1 and CDR2 from the germline V gene are MDHEN and SYDVKM. This CDR3 contains 14 residues. V lost 8 bases to trimming and J lost 8 bases; unmatched junction nucleotides: 11. Written as DNA, the CDR3 is TGTGCCAGCTCAAGACCGGGACTAGGTTATGAGCAGTTCTTC. Amino acids: CASSRPGLGYEQFF. The full variable domain, its missing parts supplied by reference TRBV28 and TRBJ2-1, is DVKVTQSSRYLVKRTGEKVFLECVQDMDHENMFWYRQDPGLGLRLIYFSYDVKMKEKGDIPEGYSVSREKKERFSLILESASTNQTSMYLCASSRPGLGYEQFFGPGTRLTVL.

This chain links TRBV6-1 with TRBJ2-3, with 7 bases aligning to TRBD2. With V trimmed by 1 base and J by 4 bases, 2 bases remained unmatched. The germline V gene encodes CDR1 MNHNS and CDR2 SASEGT. The CDR3 loop spans 14 amino acids. The CDR3 coding sequence is TGTGCCAGCAGTGAAGGACTAGCCGCAGATACGCAGTATTTT. This codes for CASSEGLAADTQYF.

The chain has TRBV9 and TRBJ2-2; the match to TRBD1 covers 7 bases. Germline CDR1 is SGDLS and CDR2 is YYNGEE. The V and J ends lost 2 bases and 4 bases, in that order; junction bases with no gene match: 2. The CDR3 length is 14 residues. In DNA form, the CDR3 reads TGTGCCAGCAGCGTGACAGGGATCACCGGGGAGCTGTTTTTT. It encodes CASSVTGITGELFF.

The rearrangement joins TRBV12-5 to TRBJ2-3; a possible D gene is TRBD2 (5 bases). This CDR3 contains 20 residues. V lost 0 bases, J lost 3 bases, and 25 bases lay in between. Germline V gives CDR1 LGHNT, CDR2 FRNRAP. CDR3 protein: CASGLVRTDSPLDITDTQYF. CDR3 coding DNA: TGTGCTAGTGGTTTGGTAAGGACTGATAGTCCGCTCGACATTACAGATACGCAGTATTTT.